The rows below give T cell receptor beta chains drawn from one sample of a study of T cell responses to AZD1222 COVID-19 vaccine. Sequencing used immunoSEQ multiplex PCR; TCRdb keeps in-frame clones, though not all of them. Among 100,000 to 150,000 clones listed, about 90% were seen once. The material sequenced was peripheral blood, taken on day 0 of AZD1222 vaccination. The receptors here all came from an adult in good health. Both conserved end residues are part of each CDR3. The D gene is left open where the match is weak. Not all rows give a size; the values are once, few, many and, for expanded clones, a class.

TRBV7-8	TRBJ2-7	NA	NA	TGTGCCAGCAGCTTAGTGGTCAGCCCCTACGAGCAGTACTTC	CASSLVVSPYEQYF
TRBV2	TRBJ2-5	once	NA	TGTGCCAGCGGGGGGACATACCAAGAGACCCAGTACTTC	CASGGTYQETQYF
TRBV18	TRBJ1-1	NA	NA	TGTGCCAGCTCCATTTTCGAGGTTGAAGGAGCTTTCTTT	CASSIFEVEGAFF
TRBV6-5	TRBJ1-1	NA	NA	TGTGCCAGCAGTTATAGTTCAGTAGGGACTGAAGCTTTCTTT	CASSYSSVGTEAFF
TRBV3-1/TRBV3-2	TRBJ2-5	NA	NA	TGTGCCAGCAGCGCAGCAGGGACCCAGTACTTC	CASSAAGTQYF
TRBV7-2	TRBJ2-1	NA	TRBD2	TGTGCCAGCAGGCCCCCTAGCGGGAGGGGCAATGAGCAGTTCTTC	CASRPPSGRGNEQFF
TRBV6-2/TRBV6-3	TRBJ1-1	once	NA	TGTGCCAGCAGTTATGTGGGGGCGGGGAGCACTGAAGCTTTCTTT	CASSYVGAGSTEAFF
TRBV7-9	TRBJ1-2	NA	NA	TGTGCCAGCAGCTTAAGGGAGAGCCATGGCTACACCTTC	CASSLRESHGYTF
TRBV3-1/TRBV3-2	TRBJ1-1	NA	TRBD1	TGTGCCAGCAGCCAACAGGGGGGCACTGAAGCTTTCTTT	CASSQQGGTEAFF
TRBV6-6	TRBJ1-1	NA	TRBD1	TGTGCCAGCAACCTGAGGACAGGGGCGAACACTGAAGCTTTCTTT	CASNLRTGANTEAFF
TRBV5-1	TRBJ1-4	NA	NA	TGCGCCAGCAGTGATCCCCAGGGGTCTAATGAAAAACTGTTTTTT	CASSDPQGSNEKLFF
TRBV27	TRBJ2-7	NA	TRBD1	TGTGCCAGCAGTGCCGGACAGGGCGCTATCTCCTACGAGCAGTACTTC	CASSAGQGAISYEQYF
TRBV6-1	TRBJ1-1	NA	TRBD1	TGTGCCAGCAGTGAAGGACGTACAGGGGCCGTCATGAACACTGAAGCTTTCTTT	CASSEGRTGAVMNTEAFF
TRBV6-5	TRBJ2-1	NA	TRBD2	TGTGCCAGCAGACCCGGGACTAGTGACCCCCGGGAGCAGTTCTTC	CASRPGTSDPREQFF
TRBV5-1	TRBJ1-2	NA	TRBD1	TGCGCCAGCAGCTGGGACAGTCGTGGCTACACCTTC	CASSWDSRGYTF
TRBV6-6	TRBJ1-2	NA	NA	TGTGCCAGCAGTTACCTCACCGTTGGGGATGGCTACACCTTC	CASSYLTVGDGYTF
TRBV12-3/TRBV12-4	TRBJ1-2	NA	NA	TGTGCCAGCAGTCTCCGGGACGTCCATGGCTACACCTTC	CASSLRDVHGYTF
TRBV13	TRBJ2-5	NA	NA	TGTGCCAGCAGCCTACAGAGGGACCCCCGAGAGACCCAGTACTTC	CASSLQRDPRETQYF
TRBV7-2	TRBJ2-1	NA	TRBD1	TGTGCCAGCAGCTTAGGGACAGGTAATGAGCAGTTCTTC	CASSLGTGNEQFF
TRBV19	TRBJ1-5	NA	TRBD1	TGTGCCAGTAGTATTGGGGGACAGGGGCTTCGGCCCCAGCATTTT	CASSIGGQGLRPQHF
TRBV12-2	TRBJ2-7	NA	NA	TGTGCAAGTCGCCCCCAGGTCAGAAGGGGCCGGGAAATCTCCTACGAGCAGTACTTC	CASRPQVRRGREISYEQYF
TRBV5-1	TRBJ2-3	NA	NA	TGCGCCAGCACAACGGGACAACTGAGCACAGATACGCAGTATTTT	CASTTGQLSTDTQYF
TRBV5-6	TRBJ1-5	NA	NA	TGTGCCAGCAGCTCCAGGGAACAGCCCCAGCATTTT	CASSSREQPQHF
TRBV15	TRBJ1-1	few	NA	TGTGCCACCAGCAGAGATCAGGGGTGGGACACTGAAGCTTTCTTT	CATSRDQGWDTEAFF
TRBV6-1	TRBJ2-3	once	NA	TGTGCCAGCAGTGAAGTTCAGCCTAGCACAGATACGCAGTATTTT	CASSEVQPSTDTQYF
TRBV19	TRBJ1-4	once	NA	TGTGCCAGTACCGGGGAGCGGGGTTTGAGTGGCCGGAATGAAAAACTGTTTTTT	CASTGERGLSGRNEKLFF
TRBV5-8	TRBJ1-5	NA	NA	TGTGCCAGCAGCTCGGGACGTTATAGCAATCAGCCCCAGCATTTT	CASSSGRYSNQPQHF
TRBV14	TRBJ2-7	NA	TRBD1	TGTGCCAGCAGAAGGACAGGGAGCTCCTACGAGCAGTACTTC	CASRRTGSSYEQYF
TRBV29-1	TRBJ1-2	NA	TRBD1	TGCAGCGTTGAAGCGGGACAGGTGGGCTATGGCTACACCTTC	CSVEAGQVGYGYTF
TRBV29-1	TRBJ2-1	NA	NA	TGCAGCGGCCGCCGGGGGATGAATGAGCAGTTCTTC	CSGRRGMNEQFF
TRBV11-3	TRBJ2-5	NA	NA	TGTGCCAGCAGCTTAGGACGGTGGGGGGAGACCCAGTACTTC	CASSLGRWGETQYF
TRBV6-5	TRBJ1-1	NA	NA	TGTGCCAGCAGTTACGGGAATACTTTGGGCACTGAAGCTTTCTTT	CASSYGNTLGTEAFF
TRBV5-6	TRBJ2-1	NA	TRBD2	TGTGCCAGCAGCTTGGTGGCTAGCGGGAACCATGAGCAGTTCTTC	CASSLVASGNHEQFF
TRBV19	TRBJ1-5	NA	NA	TGTGCCAGTAGTATGAGGGGAGACAATCAGCCCCAGCATTTT	CASSMRGDNQPQHF
TRBV4-3	TRBJ1-1	NA	NA	TGCGCCAGCAGCCAAGTTATAGGAGGCCGACGCCTTGACCTGAACACTGAAGCTTTCTTT	CASSQVIGGRRLDLNTEAFF
TRBV21-1	TRBJ1-2	NA	NA	TGTGCCAGCAGCAAATACGCCCTCTGGAACTATGGCTACACCTTC	CASSKYALWNYGYTF
TRBV11-3	TRBJ2-3	once	TRBD2	TGTGCCAGCAGCCCAATGGGTCAGCGGGGAATCACAGATACGCAGTATTTT	CASSPMGQRGITDTQYF
TRBV6-5	TRBJ2-3	NA	TRBD2	TGTGCCAGCAGTAGAAACGGGGGGACAGATACGCAGTATTTT	CASSRNGGTDTQYF
TRBV6-1	TRBJ1-4	NA	TRBD1	TGTGCCAGCAGTGGTCAACAGGGGAATCCAACTAATGAAAAACTGTTTTTT	CASSGQQGNPTNEKLFF
TRBV28	TRBJ2-3	NA	TRBD1	TGTGCCAGCAACAACAGGGGTTTGCATACGCAGTATTTT	CASNNRGLHTQYF
TRBV19	TRBJ2-5	NA	TRBD2	TGTGCCAGTAGAAGGGCGGGGGAGGCCCAGTACTTC	CASRRAGEAQYF
TRBV29-1	TRBJ1-2	NA	TRBD1	TGCAGCGCCACAGGGGGCGTGTTTGGCTACACCTTC	CSATGGVFGYTF
TRBV4-1	TRBJ1-5	NA	NA	TGCGCCAGCAGCCAGGGACGTAATAGCAATCAGCCCCAGCATTTT	CASSQGRNSNQPQHF
TRBV12-5	TRBJ2-3	NA	NA	TGTGCTAGTGGCCAAGACCCGTCAGATACGCAGTATTTT	CASGQDPSDTQYF
TRBV30	TRBJ1-1	NA	NA	TGTGCCTGGAGTCAATTTACGAACACTGAAGCTTTCTTT	CAWSQFTNTEAFF
TRBV7-9	TRBJ2-7	NA	NA	TGTGCCAGCAGCCCCTCACCCTACGAGCAGTACTTC	CASSPSPYEQYF
TRBV10-2	TRBJ1-3	once	NA	TGCGCCAGCAGTGACAGGGATTCCTCTGGAAACACCATATATTTT	CASSDRDSSGNTIYF
TRBV19	TRBJ1-5	once	NA	TGTGCCAGTAGTTCCGGGCATTATAGCAATCAGCCCCAGCATTTT	CASSSGHYSNQPQHF
TRBV2	TRBJ1-5	NA	NA	TGTGCCAGCAGTGAATTTAGGGGGAGCAATCAGCCCCAGCATTTT	CASSEFRGSNQPQHF
TRBV13	TRBJ2-7	NA	TRBD1	TGTGCCAGCAGCACAGGGGGCGGATCCTACGAGCAGTACTTC	CASSTGGGSYEQYF
TRBV3-1/TRBV3-2	TRBJ2-1	NA	NA	TGTGCCAGCAGCCGGTTCTCTCAGGGGTATGAGCAGTTCTTC	CASSRFSQGYEQFF
TRBV11-2	TRBJ1-1	NA	NA	TGTGCCAGCAACCGCAGACAGGCGGAGACTGAAGCTTTCTTT	CASNRRQAETEAFF
TRBV6-2/TRBV6-3	TRBJ2-6	NA	TRBD2	TGTGCCAGCACCCCCGGGGGGGCTGGGGCCAACGTCCTGACTTTC	CASTPGGAGANVLTF
TRBV19	TRBJ1-3	NA	TRBD1	TGTGCCAGTAGTAGAGAGACAGGGGGCTCTGGAAACACCATATATTTT	CASSRETGGSGNTIYF
TRBV2	TRBJ1-2	NA	NA	TGTGCCAGCAGCCCACGGGGGGTCCCGCTCGGCTACACCTTC	CASSPRGVPLGYTF
TRBV28	TRBJ1-1	once	NA	TGTGCCAGCAGTCAGGGGTACGGTGAAGCTTTCTTT	CASSQGYGEAFF